This TCR beta chain originates from a study of blood T cell repertoires in COVID-19. Turning to the study itself: The study drew acute and convalescent COVID-19 samples from the United States, Italy and Spain.

Cohort allocation depended upon clinical history that participants reported. Two negative PCRs, clearance, or symptom resolution characterized the recovered Cohort 3 donors. This clone has just one count. Original processing notes: Estimation of nucleated cell counts was performed using reference gene primer amplification. The repertoire was sequenced with immunoSEQ multiplex PCR; TCRdb's copy has only in-frame clones and lacks some. V, J and clone size are those of that table, while D and trimming were read from the DNA. This table holds some 390,000 clones, around nine tenths found once. The source material was PBMCs or T cells enriched from blood (not recorded which). The origin of this receptor is a woman between 25 and 40 years old who had recovered from COVID-19.

CDR3 sequence reads: CASSRNRDTGELFF. The CDR3 nucleotides read TGTGCCAGTTCACGTAACAGGGACACCGGGGAGCTGTTTTTT. The V call is TRBV5-4, the J call TRBJ2-2; D possibly corresponds to TRBD1 (6 bases). V was shortened by 8 bases and J by 3 bases, with 14 bases between the two germline ends. Germline lookup yields CDR1 SGHNT and CDR2 YYREEE (reference sequence). This CDR3 is built from 14 residues.